This T cell receptor (beta chain) comes out of a study of blood T cell repertoires in COVID-19 (dated by TCRdb to about 2020). Describing the broader study: The collaborator samples originated in the United States, Italy and Spain and spanned the acute and convalescent phases of COVID-19. Samples came from the ongoing ImmuneRACE study (first 160 participants) plus 1,254 subjects from 6 global collaborators. The material from the prospective study consisted of cDNA or gDNA derived from T cells, B-cell-depleted T cells, or PBMCs. HLA class I and class II types, where available, came from metadata supplied by the sample provider rather than from assay-based typing. Nearly every sample came with metadata listing a de-identified subject ID, COVID-19 status, age in years and sex. The dataset comprised deeply sampled blood TCRbeta repertoires from subjects exposed to, actively infected with, or recovered from COVID-19. A freely available public database, intended as a resource for researchers studying the immune response to SARS-CoV-2, is where the repertoires were released. Study-wide findings and limitations: The amount of clinical and demographic metadata varied by source and participant and was provided uncurated.

TCRbeta CDR3 regions were amplified from genomic DNA using the immunoSEQ Assay, a bias-controlled multiplex PCR. Processing in the source paper ran as follows. The number of nucleated cells in each sample was estimated from the amplification of reference gene primers within the assay. To quantify the absolute abundance of each unique TCRbeta CDR3 rearrangement, sequence reads were collapsed and filtered. Productive Simpson clonality was computed per sample as the square root of Simpson's diversity index over productive rearrangements. TCRdb's version of the immuneACCESS table is confined to in-frame rearrangements and falls short of the full clone set. An unresolved V gene accounts for under half of the shortfall where checked; the remainder is of unknown origin. V, J and clone size derive from that table, while D and trimming were established from the DNA sequence. For this sample the table gives 15,000 to 20,000 clones, of which roughly 87% were detected only once. About an eighth of the sample rests with the top ten.

Whole blood was collected in K2EDTA tubes by collaborating institutions according to the institutions' own protocols. For TCRbeta analysis, collaborators shipped samples as frozen whole blood, isolated PBMCs, or DNA extracted from either of those sample types. With regard to this clone: Its antigen is not yet known. No quality values exist for individual bases; no much larger clone is one base distant.

The V end gives up 7 bases and the J end 4 bases, leaving 9 bases in the junction not matched to a gene. The germline V gene (reference sequence) provides CDR1 LNHDA and CDR2 SQIVND. From the cysteine through the phenylalanine, the CDR3 covers 14 amino acids. Here the CDR3 DNA is all that survives: 42 bases in frame from base 1. This TCR came from a man aged 55 to 70 with active COVID-19. Sequencing was carried out using peripheral blood. Here the chain combines TRBV19 and TRBJ1-2, and 7 junction bases match TRBD1. The CDR3 region reads CASTTGRDSYGYTF. The bases read TGTGCCAGTACCACCGGCCGGGACAGCTATGGCTACACCTTC.